This T cell receptor beta chain was documented in a study of cytomegalovirus exposure and HLA in healthy donors. Study information: Earlier, fewer than 140 million unique TCR beta sequences were recovered from roughly 170 million T cells by an analysis. Points from the study as a whole: With high specificity and sensitivity, the classifier reportedly diagnosed cytomegalovirus status. Sequencing artifact likely explains a cluster of highly shared sequence variants.

Germline CDR1 reads SGHTA; CDR2 reads FQGNSA. This CDR3 contains 14 residues. V lost 3 bases to trimming and J lost 1 base, with 8 bases between them. The primer mix had 60 Vbeta and 13 Jbeta primers. Using immunoSEQ multiplex PCR, the repertoire was profiled, and TCRdb retains in-frame clones only, with some absent. The profile shows around 120,000 clones, 50% to 70% of them singletons. About this clone itself: What it binds is not known.

The source is a young man in good health and CMV-seropositive. Sequenced: PBMCs. The chain is built from TRBV7-2 and TRBJ2-3, with D possibly TRBD2 on 6 matching bases. DNA for the CDR3: TGTGCCAGCAGCTTGGCTAGCGGCACAGATACGCAGTATTTT. It is translated as CASSLASGTDTQYF.